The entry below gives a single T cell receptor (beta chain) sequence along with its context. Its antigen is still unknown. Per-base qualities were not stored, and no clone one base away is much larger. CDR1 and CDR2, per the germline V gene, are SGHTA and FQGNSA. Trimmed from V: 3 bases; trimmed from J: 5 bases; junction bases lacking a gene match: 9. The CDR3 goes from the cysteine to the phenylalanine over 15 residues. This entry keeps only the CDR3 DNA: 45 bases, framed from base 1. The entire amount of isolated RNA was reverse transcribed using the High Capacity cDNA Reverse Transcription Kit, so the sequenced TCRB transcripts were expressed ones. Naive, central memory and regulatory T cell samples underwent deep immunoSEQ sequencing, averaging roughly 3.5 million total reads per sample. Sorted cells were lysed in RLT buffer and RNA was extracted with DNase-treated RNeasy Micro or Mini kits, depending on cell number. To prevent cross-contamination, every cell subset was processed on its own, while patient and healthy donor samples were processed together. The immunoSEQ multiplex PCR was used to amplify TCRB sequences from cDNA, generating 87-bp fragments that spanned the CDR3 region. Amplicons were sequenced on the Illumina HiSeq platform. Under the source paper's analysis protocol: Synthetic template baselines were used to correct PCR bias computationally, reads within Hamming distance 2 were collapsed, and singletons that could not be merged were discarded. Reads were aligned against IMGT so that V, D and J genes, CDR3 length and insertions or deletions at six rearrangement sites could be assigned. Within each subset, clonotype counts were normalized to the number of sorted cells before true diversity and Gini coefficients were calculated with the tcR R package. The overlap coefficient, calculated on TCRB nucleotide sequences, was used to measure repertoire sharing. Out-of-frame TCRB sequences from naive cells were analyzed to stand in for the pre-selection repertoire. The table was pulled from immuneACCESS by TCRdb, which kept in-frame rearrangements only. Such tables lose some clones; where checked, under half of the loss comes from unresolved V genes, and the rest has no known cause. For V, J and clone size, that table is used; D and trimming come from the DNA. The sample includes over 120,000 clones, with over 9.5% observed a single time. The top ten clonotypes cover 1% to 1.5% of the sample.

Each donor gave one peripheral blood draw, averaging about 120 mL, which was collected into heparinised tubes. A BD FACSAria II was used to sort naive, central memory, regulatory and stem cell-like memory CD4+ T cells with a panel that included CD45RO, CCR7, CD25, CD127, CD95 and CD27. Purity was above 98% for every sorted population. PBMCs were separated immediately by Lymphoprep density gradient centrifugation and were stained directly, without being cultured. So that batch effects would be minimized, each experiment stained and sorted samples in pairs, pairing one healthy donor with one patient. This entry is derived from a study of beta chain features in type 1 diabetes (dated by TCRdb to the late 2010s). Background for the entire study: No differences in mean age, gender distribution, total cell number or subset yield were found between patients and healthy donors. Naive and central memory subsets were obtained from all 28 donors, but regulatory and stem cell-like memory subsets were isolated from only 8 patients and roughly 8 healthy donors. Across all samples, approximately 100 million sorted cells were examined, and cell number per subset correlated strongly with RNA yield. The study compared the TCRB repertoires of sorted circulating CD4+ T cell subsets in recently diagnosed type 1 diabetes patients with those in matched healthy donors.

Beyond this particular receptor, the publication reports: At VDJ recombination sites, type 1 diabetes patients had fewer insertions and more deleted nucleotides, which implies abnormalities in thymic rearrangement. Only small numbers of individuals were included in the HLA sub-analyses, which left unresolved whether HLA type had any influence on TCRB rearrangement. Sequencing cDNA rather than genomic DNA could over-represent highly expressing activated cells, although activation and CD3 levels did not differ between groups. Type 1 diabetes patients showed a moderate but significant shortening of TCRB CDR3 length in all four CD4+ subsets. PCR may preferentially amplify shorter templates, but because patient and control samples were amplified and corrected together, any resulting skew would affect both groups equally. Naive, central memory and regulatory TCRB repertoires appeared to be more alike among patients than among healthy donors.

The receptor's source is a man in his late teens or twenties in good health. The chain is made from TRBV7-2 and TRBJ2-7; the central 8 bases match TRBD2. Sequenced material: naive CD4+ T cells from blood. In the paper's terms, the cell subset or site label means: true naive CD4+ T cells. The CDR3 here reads CASSFQSGGGDEQYF. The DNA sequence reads TGTGCCAGCAGCTTTCAAAGCGGGGGAGGTGACGAGCAGTACTTC.